Included here is one TCR beta chain sequence, with context. Its antigen remains unidentified. The same CDR3 is also encoded by other DNA sequences in this sample. Profiling relied on immunoSEQ multiplex PCR, and the TCRdb table lists in-frame clones only, not all of them. This table holds roughly 2.1 million clones, more than 85% found once. These data come from a study of shared clonotypes between healthy human individuals. Only CD45RO-negative cells positively selected for CCR7 counted as naive CD8 cells, so terminally differentiated effector memory CD45RA+ cells were excluded. From germline, CDR1 is SEHNR and CDR2 FQNEAQ (reference sequence). This CDR3 is built from 12 residues. Trimming removed 2 bases from V and 6 bases from J, with 4 bases in between. Study results and limitations: Large sequencing depth failed to make sorted-subset sequencing complete, rarefaction showed. Generation probabilities of non-shared clonotypes were lower (relative to those shared by all four donors). Memory subsets generally showed smaller estimated richness than naive subsets did.

This clonotype was sampled from a man between 18 and 29 years old in good health. Some clones in this sample may be carry-over from other donors' samples. The chain combines TRBV7-9 with TRBJ2-2, with D hard to call. Material for sequencing was naive CD8+ T cells from PBMCs. The CDR3 DNA follows: TGTGCCAGCAGCTTACTTCCCGGGGAGCTGTTTTTT. This codes for CASSLLPGELFF.